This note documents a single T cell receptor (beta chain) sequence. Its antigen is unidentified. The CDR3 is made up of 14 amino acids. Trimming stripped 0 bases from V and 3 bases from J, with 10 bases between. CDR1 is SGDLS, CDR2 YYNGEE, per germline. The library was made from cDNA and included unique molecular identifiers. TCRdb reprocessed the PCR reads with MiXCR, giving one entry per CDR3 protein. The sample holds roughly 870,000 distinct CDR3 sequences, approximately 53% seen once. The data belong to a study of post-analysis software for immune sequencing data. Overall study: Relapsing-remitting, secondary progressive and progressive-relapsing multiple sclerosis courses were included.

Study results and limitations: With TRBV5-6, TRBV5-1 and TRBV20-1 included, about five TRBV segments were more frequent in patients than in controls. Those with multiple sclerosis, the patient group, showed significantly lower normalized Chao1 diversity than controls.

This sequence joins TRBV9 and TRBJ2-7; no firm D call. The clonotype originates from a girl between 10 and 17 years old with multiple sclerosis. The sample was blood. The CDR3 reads CASSVEPQNYEQYF. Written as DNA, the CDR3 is TGTGCCAGCAGCGTAGAGCCACAGAACTACGAGCAGTACTTC.